The sequence of this T cell receptor (beta chain) was determined in a study of CD4 T cells in relation to SARS-CoV-2 and coronaviruses. Study results and limitations: Each donor contributed either pre-pandemic or post-infection samples, not both.

Points on this clone: Antigen: not known.

Germline trimming cut 3 bases from V and 3 bases from J; bases unmatched to any gene: 2. The CDR3 is 14 residues long. Germline lookup yields CDR1 LNHDA and CDR2 SQIVND (reference sequence). Repertoires were generated with immunoSEQ multiplex PCR, while TCRdb's copy carries only in-frame clones and drops some. The profile shows more than 20,000 clones, over 70% of them singletons. CD4+ T cells from unexposed donors were obtained before the COVID-19 pandemic (2011-2018). Isolation of CD4+ T cells took place after less than 11 days in culture. The sequence derives from a human donor in good health. Specimen: CD4+ T cells from PBMCs, cultured in vitro. The genes are TRBV19 and TRBJ2-1, with TRBD2 matching 7 bases. The CDR3 nucleotides read TGTGCCAGTAGTATGGGGGGGGGCTACAATGAGCAGTTCTTC. As protein: CASSMGGGYNEQFF.